This TCR beta chain was captured in a study of T-cell memory formation after mild COVID-19. Study-level results: CM and EM subsets held most contracting CD4+ clones; EMRA held CD8+ ones. Contracting clones, day 15 to 85, had balanced CD4/CD8, and later expanders favored CD4+.

J gave up 6 bases and V 3 bases, and 15 bases lay outside the gene matches. This CDR3 is built from 17 residues. Worth noting for this clonotype: Its antigen is undetermined.

Using constant-segment primers, 5'RACE produced TCR alpha and TCR beta cDNA libraries carrying sample barcodes and UMIs. MiXCR, run by TCRdb on the 5' RACE reads, gives a single entry per CDR3 protein. The data hold roughly 150,000 distinct CDR3 sequences, with roughly 15% observed a single time. The source of this sequence is an adult woman who had mild COVID-19 (a few samples of this study predate the infection). Cell type and time point are not known. The sample comprised PBMCs or a T cell subset sorted from them (not recorded which). The chain has TRBV23-1 and TRBJ2-7, with 9 bases lining up with TRBD2. TRBV23-1 is identified as an open reading frame with a role that is uncertain. For the CDR3, the DNA is TGCGCCAGCAGTCACCCGGGGGGACTAGCATTTTCATGCGAGCAGTACTTC. Translating it yields CASSHPGGLAFSCEQYF.